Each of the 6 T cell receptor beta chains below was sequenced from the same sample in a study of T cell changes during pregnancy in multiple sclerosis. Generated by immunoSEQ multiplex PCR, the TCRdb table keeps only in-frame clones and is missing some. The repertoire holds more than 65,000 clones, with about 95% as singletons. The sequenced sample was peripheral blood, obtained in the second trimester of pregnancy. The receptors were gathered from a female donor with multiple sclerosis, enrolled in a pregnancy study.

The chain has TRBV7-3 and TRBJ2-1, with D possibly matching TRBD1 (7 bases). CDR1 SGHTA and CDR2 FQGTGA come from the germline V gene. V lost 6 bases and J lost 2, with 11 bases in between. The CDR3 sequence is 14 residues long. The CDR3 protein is CASSPGGPYNEQFF. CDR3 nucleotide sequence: TGTGCCAGCAGTCCAGGGGGGCCCTACAATGAGCAGTTCTTC. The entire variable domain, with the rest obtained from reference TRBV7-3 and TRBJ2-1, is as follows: GAGVSQTPSNKVTEKGKYVELRCDPISGHTALYWYRQSLGQGPEFLIYFQGTGAADDSGLPNDRFFAVRPEGSVSTLKIQRTERGDSAVYLCASSPGGPYNEQFFGPGTRLTVL.

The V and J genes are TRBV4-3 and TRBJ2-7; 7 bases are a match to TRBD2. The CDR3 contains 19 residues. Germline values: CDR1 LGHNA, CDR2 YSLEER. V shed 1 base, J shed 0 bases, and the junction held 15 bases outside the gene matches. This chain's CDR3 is CASSQVWVAGPESSYEQYF. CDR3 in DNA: TGCGCCAGCAGCCAAGTGTGGGTAGCGGGCCCGGAAAGCTCCTACGAGCAGTACTTC.

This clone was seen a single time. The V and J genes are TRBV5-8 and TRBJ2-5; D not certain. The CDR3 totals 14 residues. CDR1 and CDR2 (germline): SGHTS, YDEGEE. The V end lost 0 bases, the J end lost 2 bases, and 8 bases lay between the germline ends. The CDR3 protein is CASSLDQKQETQYF. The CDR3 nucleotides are TGTGCCAGCAGCTTGGATCAGAAACAAGAGACCCAGTACTTC.

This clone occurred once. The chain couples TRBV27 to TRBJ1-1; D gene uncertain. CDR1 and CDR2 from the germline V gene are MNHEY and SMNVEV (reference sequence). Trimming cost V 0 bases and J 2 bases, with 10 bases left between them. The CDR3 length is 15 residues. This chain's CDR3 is CASSLSMGRNTEAFF. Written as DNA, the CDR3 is TGTGCCAGCAGTTTATCGATGGGGAGAAACACTGAAGCTTTCTTT.

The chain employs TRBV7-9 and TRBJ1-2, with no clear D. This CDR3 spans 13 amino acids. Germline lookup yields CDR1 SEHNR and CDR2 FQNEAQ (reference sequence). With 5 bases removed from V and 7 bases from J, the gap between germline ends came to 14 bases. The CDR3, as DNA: TGTGCCAGCAGCCCCCTGCAGACTCCTGGCTACACCTTC. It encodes CASSPLQTPGYTF.

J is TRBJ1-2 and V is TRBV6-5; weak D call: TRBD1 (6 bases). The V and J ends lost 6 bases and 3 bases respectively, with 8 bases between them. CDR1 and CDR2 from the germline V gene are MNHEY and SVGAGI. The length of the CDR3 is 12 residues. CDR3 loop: CASSAGDYGYTF. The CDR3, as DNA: TGTGCCAGCAGCGCAGGGGACTATGGCTACACCTTC.